A selection of T cell receptor beta chains follows, all from one sample in a study of cytomegalovirus exposure and HLA in healthy donors. Method: immunoSEQ multiplex PCR; TCRdb's copy keeps in-frame clones and lacks some. The profile shows around 170,000 clones, about 85% of them singletons. Material for sequencing was PBMCs. The receptors shown here come from a man between 18 and 29 years old in good health and CMV-seropositive. Each CDR3 is given without its conserved first and last residue. Fields, in order: V gene, J gene, clone size, CDR3 length, CDR3 protein. Rows may omit the clone size; those that give it use once, few, many or a size class.

V: TRBV6-1; J: TRBJ1-2; size: NA; length: 11; CDR3: ASSDQTGYGYT
V: TRBV4-1; J: TRBJ2-2; size: NA; length: 16; CDR3: ASSPSGSGGAGTGELF
V: TRBV5-1; J: TRBJ2-7; size: NA; length: 12; CDR3: ASSWGDPTYEQY
V: TRBV5-4; J: TRBJ2-3; size: NA; length: 12; CDR3: ASRGGSVTDTQY
V: TRBV9; J: TRBJ2-5; size: NA; length: 12; CDR3: ASSTSGAAETQY
V: TRBV7-9; J: TRBJ2-7; size: NA; length: 12; CDR3: ASSSDRGNDEQY
V: TRBV5-4; J: TRBJ1-2; size: NA; length: 10; CDR3: ASSPPGGGYT
V: TRBV25-1; J: TRBJ2-3; size: NA; length: 11; CDR3: ASFEGGTDTQY
V: TRBV6-6; J: TRBJ1-5; size: NA; length: 12; CDR3: ASSPGQGGQPQH
V: TRBV27; J: TRBJ1-1; size: NA; length: 13; CDR3: ASSLEGGGFTEAF
V: TRBV29-1; J: TRBJ2-7; size: NA; length: 12; CDR3: SVVGNRGPYEQY
V: TRBV5-1; J: TRBJ2-7; size: NA; length: 16; CDR3: ASRSGLAGPNSSYEQY
V: TRBV27; J: TRBJ2-7; size: few; length: 13; CDR3: ASSPGIGTGNEQY
V: TRBV5-4; J: TRBJ1-6; size: NA; length: 13; CDR3: ASSSGTSPYSPLH
V: TRBV5-8; J: TRBJ1-1; size: once; length: 14; CDR3: ASSNWGRTENTEAF
V: TRBV28; J: TRBJ1-4; size: NA; length: 11; CDR3: AIGQGAEEKLF
V: TRBV19; J: TRBJ2-1; size: NA; length: 12; CDR3: ASSISVPYNEQF
V: TRBV7-7; J: TRBJ2-5; size: NA; length: 14; CDR3: ASSIGLAAFQETQY
V: TRBV2; J: TRBJ2-1; size: NA; length: 15; CDR3: ASSQGGSGSSYNEQF
V: TRBV27; J: TRBJ2-2; size: NA; length: 11; CDR3: ASSMKGTGELF
V: TRBV27; J: TRBJ2-1; size: NA; length: 14; CDR3: ASSLSPGQGVDEQF
V: TRBV25-1; J: TRBJ1-1; size: NA; length: 12; CDR3: ASSPGGQNTEAF
V: TRBV28; J: TRBJ2-7; size: NA; length: 14; CDR3: ASSLYSAGFSYEQY
V: TRBV11-2; J: TRBJ2-3; size: NA; length: 12; CDR3: ASSWGGYTDTQY
V: TRBV29-1; J: TRBJ1-2; size: NA; length: 10; CDR3: SVAGQKYGYT
V: TRBV28; J: TRBJ1-5; size: NA; length: 15; CDR3: ASIELFGQGVYQPQH
V: TRBV28; J: TRBJ2-7; size: NA; length: 11; CDR3: ASSEDYSYEQY
V: TRBV5-6; J: TRBJ1-2; size: NA; length: 14; CDR3: ASSLFAPGLNYGYT
V: TRBV4-1; J: TRBJ2-7; size: NA; length: 13; CDR3: ASSQKASGAYEQY